Here is one T cell receptor beta chain with its context. As yet, its antigen is unknown. The CDR3 covers 16 residues. Per the germline V gene, CDR1 is KGHSH and CDR2 is LQKENI. Trimming removed 2 bases from V and 0 bases from J, with 13 bases in between. The repertoire was sequenced with immunoSEQ multiplex PCR; TCRdb's copy has only in-frame clones and lacks some. The repertoire holds some 51,000 clones, with around 77% as singletons. The data originate from a study of OX40 agonist ivuxolimab in advanced cancers. Study-wide results and caveats: At 0.1 to 3.0 mg/kg, CD4+ and CD8+ blood T cells expanded clonally by week 6.

Autoimmune disease history or systemic immunosuppression was exclusionary. The rearrangement uses TRBV18 and TRBJ1-1; D not certain. The material was CD4+ or CD8+ T cells sorted from blood, obtained in a trial of the OX40 agonist ivuxolimab. The clonotype was recovered from an adult with an advanced solid tumor such as melanoma, head and neck, liver or kidney cancer. The chain's CDR3 is CASSPSERFMNTEAFF. CDR3 nucleotide sequence: TGTGCCAGCTCACCATCCGAAAGGTTCATGAACACTGAAGCTTTCTTT.